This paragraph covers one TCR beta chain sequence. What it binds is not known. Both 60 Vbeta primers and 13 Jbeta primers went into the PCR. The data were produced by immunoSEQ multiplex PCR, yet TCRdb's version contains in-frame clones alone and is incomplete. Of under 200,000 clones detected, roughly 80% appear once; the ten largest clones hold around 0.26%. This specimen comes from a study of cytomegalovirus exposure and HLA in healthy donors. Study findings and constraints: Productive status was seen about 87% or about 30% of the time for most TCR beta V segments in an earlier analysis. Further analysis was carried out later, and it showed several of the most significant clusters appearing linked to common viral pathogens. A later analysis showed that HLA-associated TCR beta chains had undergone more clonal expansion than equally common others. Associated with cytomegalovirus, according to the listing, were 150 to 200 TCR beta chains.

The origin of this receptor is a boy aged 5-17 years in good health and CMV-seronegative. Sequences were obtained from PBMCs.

The CDR3 nucleotides read TGTGCCAGCAGCAACGGACAGCCTGCTGAAGGGCCCCAGCATTTT. Amino acids: CASSNGQPAEGPQHF. The V gene is TRBV6-1, the J gene TRBJ1-5, with D possibly TRBD1 on 6 matching bases. The ends were cut back, 6 bases at V and 9 bases at J, with 21 bases in the middle. CDR3 size: 15 residues. Per germline, CDR1 MNHNS and CDR2 SASEGT.